The clone carrying this T cell receptor beta chain appeared a few times. The data are from a study of control samples from healthy donors and cancer patients. Per the germline V gene, CDR1 is SGDLS and CDR2 is YYNGEE. J lost 1 base, V lost 3 bases, and 2 bases had no gene match. This CDR3 comprises 15 residues. Here immunoSEQ multiplex PCR was the method, and the copy in TCRdb shows in-frame clones only, minus some. The sample gives around 250,000 clones, over 75% of which show up once; roughly 14% is in the top ten. The sequence was obtained from an older woman with lung cancer. The chain has TRBV9 and TRBJ2-1; TRBD1 aligns across 9 bases. The sequencing sample was made of PBMCs. CDR3 coding DNA: TGTGCCAGCAGCGGCGACAGGGGGTCCTACAATGAGCAGTTCTTC. The encoded protein is CASSGDRGSYNEQFF.